Each of the 24 T cell receptor beta chains below was sequenced from the same sample in a study of identical twins. TCRdb re-called the 5' RACE reads through MiXCR, storing one row per CDR3 protein. The table records about 550,000 distinct CDR3 sequences, 20% to 25% of them present only once. These data are also associated with another study on yellow fever vaccine responses in identical twins.

The sequenced sample consisted of CD4+ T cells sorted from blood. The source is a young woman in good health.

The sample holds many counts of this clonotype. The gene calls are TRBV5-6 and TRBJ2-7, with D maybe TRBD2 (5 bases). The length of the CDR3 is 12 residues. The V end lost 5 bases, the J end lost 4 bases, and 10 bases lay between the germline ends. The germline gives CDR1 SGHDT, CDR2 YYEEEE. The CDR3 DNA reads TGTGCCAGCAGTTTAGGAGGATACGAGCAGTACGTC. Amino acids: CASSLGGYEQYV.

In its sample, this clonotype was seen a few times. The genes are TRBV12-3 or TRBV12-4 and TRBJ1-3; 7 bases line up with TRBD1. The junction had 4 bases not matched to a gene; V was cut back by 3 bases and J by 2 bases. CDR3 length: 15 amino acids. CDR3 sequence (DNA): TGTGCCAGCAGTTTCGGCAGGGGGACTGGAAACACCATATATTTT. Protein sequence: CASSFGRGTGNTIYF.

This rearrangement joins TRBV7-2 to TRBJ2-1; TRBD2 matches at 12 bases. Looked up from germline, CDR1 is SGHTA and CDR2 is FQGNSA. The CDR3 is 21 residues long. V gave up 0 bases and J gave up 0 bases; unmatched junction bases: 12. The CDR3 DNA is TGTGCCAGCAGCTTAGCCCCTCCCGGACTAGCGGGAAAGAGCTCCTACAATGAGCAGTTCTTC. This encodes CASSLAPPGLAGKSSYNEQFF. The variable domain in full, completed from reference TRBV7-2 and TRBJ2-1, reads GAGVSQSPSNKVTEKGKDVELRCDPISGHTALYWYRQSLGQGLEFLIYFQGNSAPDKSGLPSDRFSAERTGGSVSTLTIQRTQQEDSAVYLCASSLAPPGLAGKSSYNEQFFGPGTRLTVL.

This chain connects TRBV10-3 to TRBJ1-6, with 9 nucleotides matching TRBD1. With 6 bases clipped from V and 9 bases from J, the junction kept 6 bases outside the gene matches. The germline gives CDR1 ENHRY, CDR2 SYGVKD. The CDR3 contains 14 residues. CDR3 amino acids: CAISGQGNSSPLHF. The DNA for the CDR3 is TGTGCCATCAGCGGACAGGGGAATAGTTCACCCCTCCACTTT.

This chain uses TRBV7-8 with TRBJ2-1; D is perhaps TRBD1 or TRBD2 (5 bases each). CDR3 length: 17 amino acids. The V end lost 1 base, the J end lost 2 bases, and 15 bases lay between the germline ends. Germline V gene data show CDR1 as SGHVS and CDR2 as FQNEAQ. This CDR3 is CASSLGGVGVAYNEQFF. The CDR3, as DNA: TGTGCCAGCAGCTTAGGGGGAGTGGGGGTCGCCTACAATGAGCAGTTCTTC.

The V gene is TRBV7-6, the J gene TRBJ2-2; possible D gene TRBD2, 6 bases. CDR1 and CDR2 (germline): SGHVS, FNYEAQ. The CDR3 has 16 residues. V lost 3 bases and J lost 9, with 20 bases in between. CDR3 nucleotides: TGTGCCAGCAGCTTCCCTAAGTGGGAGGTTGGCTGGGAGCTGTTTTTT. Residues: CASSFPKWEVGWELFF.

V and J are TRBV11-1 and TRBJ2-3; 9 positions agree with TRBD1. The V segment lost 6 bases and the J segment 4 bases; nucleotides outside the gene matches: 11. CDR1 is SGHAT, CDR2 FQDESV, per germline (reference sequence). The CDR3 consists of 16 residues. As DNA, the CDR3 is TGTGCCAGCAGTTCCACTCCGGGACAGGGTGCAGATACGCAGTATTTT. It codes for CASSSTPGQGADTQYF.

The rearrangement uses TRBV23-1 and TRBJ2-1; possibly TRBD1 or TRBD2 for D (5 bases each). TRBV23-1 is an ORF; its function is uncertain. The V gene lost 2 bases and the J gene lost 0 bases, with 29 bases spanning the gap. The CDR3 is 22 residues long. CDR3 amino acids: CASSQDTRESGLRKSSYNEQFF. The CDR3 DNA sequence: TGCGCCAGCAGTCAAGACACCAGGGAAAGCGGACTTAGAAAATCCTCCTACAATGAGCAGTTCTTC.

This chain joins TRBV9 and TRBJ1-4, with 7 bases lining up with TRBD1. Trimming took 3 bases from V and 3 from J; bases not matched to a gene: 11. The CDR3 runs 17 residues. Germline CDR1 is SGDLS and CDR2 is YYNGEE. The CDR3 coding sequence is TGTGCCAGCAGCGCGCGACAGGGACACACAGCTAATGAAAAACTGTTTTTT. This sequence encodes CASSARQGHTANEKLFF.

This clonotype was detected only a few times. The rearrangement uses TRBV20-1 and TRBJ2-5, with D possibly matching TRBD1 (5 bases). CDR1 DFQATT and CDR2 SNEGSKA come from the germline V gene (reference sequence). V gave up 3 bases and J gave up 1 base, with 9 bases separating them. This CDR3 has 13 amino acids. The CDR3 reads CSASLQVQETQYF. CDR3 nucleotides: TGCAGTGCTAGCTTACAGGTCCAAGAGACCCAGTACTTC.

The chain combines TRBV10-2 with TRBJ2-1, with 8 bases identical to TRBD2. The CDR3 loop spans 19 amino acids. Trimming removed 1 base from V and 0 bases from J; junction bases left unmatched: 11. CDR1 and CDR2 (germline): WSHSY, SAAADI. The CDR3 protein is CASSELGPTSEGSYNEQFF. DNA of the CDR3: TGCGCCAGCAGTGAGTTGGGACCGACTAGCGAAGGCTCCTACAATGAGCAGTTCTTC.

Only a few counts were recorded for this clonotype. This chain connects TRBV2 to TRBJ2-1; 7 bases line up with TRBD2. The CDR3 has 16 amino acids. Germline lookup yields CDR1 SNHLY and CDR2 FYNNEI. Trimming removed 6 bases from V and 4 bases from J; junction bases left unmatched: 12. CDR3 coding DNA: TGTGCCAGCAGGGAGACCGGACTAGGGGTTTACAATGAGCAGTTCTTC. Protein: CASRETGLGVYNEQFF.

This clonotype has more than one count but fewer than ten. The chain uses TRBV5-4 and TRBJ2-1; 9 nucleotides match TRBD1. The CDR3 spans 12 residues. Trimming took 4 bases from V and 10 from J; bases not matched to a gene: 3. CDR1 SGHNT and CDR2 YYREEE come from the germline V gene (reference sequence). CDR3 region: CASSGDRAEQFF. CDR3 nucleotides: TGTGCCAGCAGCGGGGACAGGGCCGAGCAGTTCTTC.

The rearrangement joins TRBV5-1 to TRBJ2-5; TRBD2 aligns across 7 bases. Germline CDR1 SGHRS, CDR2 YFSETQ. J gave up 4 bases and V 1 base, and 4 bases lay outside the gene matches. This CDR3 has 14 amino acids. In DNA, the CDR3 is TGCGCCAGCAGCTTGACGGGAGGCTCAGAGACCCAGTACTTC. The encoded protein is CASSLTGGSETQYF.

This clonotype was counted only a few times. This chain uses TRBV10-3 with TRBJ2-7; the match to TRBD2 covers 11 bases. Trimming cost V 11 bases and J 2 bases; bases outside gene matches: 8. The CDR3 is 14 amino acids. CDR1 is ENHRY and CDR2 is SYGVKD in the germline V gene. The DNA of the CDR3 is TGTGCCTCAGCCCTGACTAGCGGGACCTACGAGCAGTACTTC. Amino acid sequence: CASALTSGTYEQYF.

The chain recombines TRBV9 with TRBJ2-7; TRBD2 matches at 10 bases. Trimming removed 1 base from V and 5 bases from J; junction bases left unmatched: 3. The CDR3 has 14 amino acids. Germline V lookup: CDR1 SGDLS, CDR2 YYNGEE. CDR3 sequence: CASSVSGRADEQYF. The CDR3 DNA is TGTGCCAGCAGCGTAAGCGGGAGGGCGGACGAGCAGTACTTC.

This chain connects TRBV9 to TRBJ2-1; the D is unclear. V shed 0 bases and J shed 9 bases, with 10 bases lying between them. This CDR3 spans 13 amino acids. Germline CDR1 is SGDLS and CDR2 is YYNGEE. Written as DNA, the CDR3 is TGTGCCAGCAGCGTAGTTAGCTCCGTTGAGCAGTTCTTC. Its protein product is CASSVVSSVEQFF.

This rearrangement joins TRBV5-1 to TRBJ2-7, with 7 bases fitting TRBD1. The trim removed 4 bases at V and 6 bases at J, leaving 10 bases unmatched. CDR3 length: 14 residues. Germline V gene sequence: CDR1 SGHRS, CDR2 YFSETQ. CDR3 loop: CASSLRDSSVEQYF. The CDR3 coding sequence is TGCGCCAGCAGCCTCCGGGACAGTAGTGTCGAGCAGTACTTC.

This clonotype has a count of ten or more. The chain employs TRBV20-1 and TRBJ2-1; 7 bases agree with TRBD1. This CDR3 region has 14 residues. Germline assignment: CDR1 DFQATT and CDR2 SNEGSKA (reference sequence). The junction had 7 bases not matched to a gene; V was cut back by 8 bases and J by 0 bases. The CDR3 sequence: CSKNRGPSYNEQFF. The CDR3 bases are TGCAGTAAGAACAGGGGCCCCTCCTACAATGAGCAGTTCTTC.

In its sample, this clonotype was seen a few times. J is TRBJ2-4 and V is TRBV6-1; TRBD1 agrees at 11 bases. This CDR3 region has 16 residues. Germline V gene lookup returns CDR1 MNHNS and CDR2 SASEGT. V trimming: 6 bases; J trimming: 3 bases; junction bases outside the gene matches: 7. The CDR3 loop is CASRGQGASGKNIQYF. In DNA, the CDR3 is TGTGCCAGCAGAGGACAGGGGGCGTCGGGCAAAAACATTCAGTACTTC.

This clonotype was detected a few times. The CDR3 loop is CASSLDPTFYEQYF. In DNA form, the CDR3 reads TGTGCCAGCAGTCTCGACCCTACCTTCTACGAGCAGTACTTC. The V call is TRBV27, the J call TRBJ2-7; D ambiguous. The V end lost 5 bases, the J end lost 3 bases, and 14 bases lay between the germline ends. Germline CDR1 and CDR2: MNHEY and SMNVEV (reference sequence). The CDR3 covers 14 residues.

This clonotype showed up many times. At one end the junction does not follow the germline gene, possibly because of a read error. The V call is TRBV5-1, the J call TRBJ2-1; D tentatively fits TRBD1 or TRBD2 (6 bases each). In germline, CDR1 is SGHRS, CDR2 YFSETQ. The CDR3 is 14 amino acids. The CDR3: CASSLGGGYNEQFF. DNA of the CDR3: TGTGCCAGCAGCTTAGGGGGAGGATACAATGAGCAGTTCTTC.

This chain uses TRBV6-2 or TRBV6-3 with TRBJ2-7; 8 bases are shared with TRBD1. Per germline, CDR1 MNHEY and CDR2 SVGEGT. The CDR3 has 13 residues. V dropped 6 bases and J dropped 9; count of bases not matched to a gene: 10. CDR3 coding DNA: TGTGCCAGCAGGGATGGACAGGGTGGTAGGCAGTACGTC. Translated, it gives CASRDGQGGRQYV.

This chain connects TRBV14 to TRBJ2-1; the D gene is possibly TRBD2 (5 bases). There are 15 residues in the CDR3. In germline, CDR1 is SGHDN, CDR2 FVKESK. Between the trimmed V and J ends, which lost 4 bases and 5 bases, there was a span of 15 bases. The CDR3 protein is CASSLKYTRDNEQFF. CDR3 coding DNA: TGTGCCAGCAGCCTTAAGTATACGAGGGACAATGAGCAGTTCTTC.